This T cell receptor beta chain stems from a study of identifying expanded T cells in peripheral blood. Study observations and caveats: Across healthy donors, higher total template counts meant significantly greater roughly two-week count variance.

This CDR3 spans 14 amino acids. Germline CDR1 reads SGHRS; CDR2 reads YFSETQ. Trimming left V 2 bases short and J 6 bases short, with 14 bases between. This clone was seen only once. Its cognate antigen is unknown. Some clones are missing from TCRdb's copy, which holds only in-frame ones; the method was immunoSEQ multiplex PCR. The repertoire includes more than 85,000 clones, 88% of them detected once, and about 8.6% sits in the top ten. The receptor was isolated from a person aged 18 to 75 in good health. Material: blood. This sequence joins TRBV5-1 and TRBJ1-1; D ambiguous. For the CDR3, the DNA is TGCGCCAGCAGCTTCAGTTCTGTCGGGGCTGAAGCTTTCTTT. Translating it yields CASSFSSVGAEAFF.